This entry lists 30 T cell receptor beta chains sequenced from one sample in a study of blood T cell repertoires in COVID-19. Sequencing used immunoSEQ multiplex PCR; TCRdb keeps in-frame clones, though not all of them. The sample yields 180,000 or so clones, around 83% seen once. Sequenced input: peripheral blood. Receptors originate from a woman of 80 years or more with acute or convalescent COVID-19.

The V and J genes are TRBV6-4 and TRBJ1-2; 7 bases are shared with TRBD1. The germline CDR1 and CDR2 sequences are MRHNA and SNTAGT. V trimming: 3 bases; J trimming: 6 bases; junction bases outside the gene matches: 4. The CDR3 has 13 residues. The CDR3 protein is CASSERQGHGYTF. Here the CDR3 DNA reads TGTGCCAGCAGTGAAAGACAGGGTCATGGCTACACCTTC.

V and J are TRBV18 and TRBJ1-3; the D is unclear. Germline-derived CDR1 and CDR2 are KGHSH and LQKENI. CDR3 length: 14 amino acids. Deletions cut 7 bases from V and 0 bases from J, with 10 bases between. Written as DNA, the CDR3 is TGTGCCAGCTTGCCCGGTACCTCTGGAAACACCATATATTTT. The encoded protein is CASLPGTSGNTIYF.

The V gene is TRBV9, the J gene TRBJ1-4; TRBD1 is a possible D gene (5 bases). The CDR3 covers 18 residues. Trimming took off 0 bases at V and 6 bases at J, with 21 bases between the two ends. Germline V gene data show CDR1 as SGDLS and CDR2 as YYNGEE. Written as DNA, the CDR3 is TGTGCCAGCAGCGTAGGAGGGAGTGGGGGGAATGTTGATGAAAAACTGTTTTTT. It specifies CASSVGGSGGNVDEKLFF.

The chain employs TRBV5-1 and TRBJ2-3, with a tentative D call TRBD2 (6 bases). Trimming took off 6 bases at V and 2 bases at J, with 13 bases between the two ends. The CDR3 spans 14 residues. CDR1 and CDR2 from the germline V gene are SGHRS and YFSETQ. The CDR3 nucleotides read TGCGCCAGCACTGACTTAGCGGCCACAGATACGCAGTATTTT. This gives the protein CASTDLAATDTQYF.

This clone was seen a handful of times. V is TRBV5-1 and J is TRBJ2-4, with 11 nucleotides matching TRBD1. CDR3 length: 17 amino acids. Germline V CDR1 and CDR2: SGHRS, YFSETQ. V dropped 2 bases and J dropped 3; count of bases not matched to a gene: 7. In DNA, the CDR3 is TGCGCCAGCAGCTTTCGGACAGGGGGCCCCCTCAAAAACATTCAGTACTTC. Its translation: CASSFRTGGPLKNIQYF.

To note about this clone: Other DNA sequences within the sample encode an identical CDR3. V is TRBV4-3 and J is TRBJ1-2, with a weak D call TRBD1 (5 bases). Germline CDR1 reads LGHNA; CDR2 reads YSLEER. This CDR3 comprises 13 residues. V dropped 1 base and J dropped 5 bases, with 8 bases sitting between them. The CDR3 protein is CASSQGQGYGYTF. The CDR3 DNA reads as TGCGCCAGCAGCCAAGGGCAGGGATATGGCTACACCTTC.

The chain joins TRBV10-3 to TRBJ1-5, with D perhaps TRBD1 (5 bases). The length of the CDR3 is 12 residues. V lost 4 bases, J lost 16 bases, and 17 bases lay in between. CDR1 is ENHRY and CDR2 is SYGVKD in the germline V gene. CDR3 in amino acids: CAISVGGTTIHF. The CDR3 DNA is TGTGCCATCAGTGTGGGGGGAACCACGATACATTTT.

J is TRBJ2-7 and V is TRBV9; 10 nucleotides line up with TRBD1. Losses at the gene ends were 5 bases for V and 1 base for J; bases not matched to a gene: 6. In germline, CDR1 is SGDLS, CDR2 YYNGEE. This CDR3 spans 15 amino acids. CDR3 sequence (DNA): TGTGCCAGCAGTTACGGGACAGGGGAATCCTACGAGCAGTACTTC. It yields the protein CASSYGTGESYEQYF. The variable domain in full, with the rest retrieved from reference TRBV9 and TRBJ2-7, is DSGVTQTPKHLITATGQRVTLRCSPRSGDLSVYWYQQSLDQGLQFLIQYYNGEERAKGNILERFSAQQFPDLHSELNLSSLELGDSALYFCASSYGTGESYEQYFGPGTRLTVT.

V is TRBV7-9 and J is TRBJ2-7; 7 positions agree with TRBD1. Germline CDR1 SEHNR, CDR2 FQNEAQ (reference sequence). The junction had 6 bases not matched to a gene; V was cut back by 5 bases and J by 2 bases. The CDR3 runs to 14 residues. The CDR3 nucleotides read TGTGCCAGCAGCCCCGGGACAGCGACCTACGAGCAGTACTTC. Amino acid sequence: CASSPGTATYEQYF.

The chain carries TRBV6-2 or TRBV6-3 and TRBJ1-5; D is unresolved. Trimming pared 2 bases from V and 5 bases from J, leaving 7 bases between. This CDR3 has 13 residues. CDR1 is MNHEY and CDR2 is SVGEGT in the germline V gene. The CDR3 region is CASSYGRYQPQHF. DNA of the CDR3: TGTGCCAGCAGTTACGGCAGGTATCAGCCCCAGCATTTT.

V gene TRBV5-1 combines with J gene TRBJ2-3, with a tentative D call TRBD1 (5 bases). The V and J ends lost 5 bases and 1 base respectively, with 14 bases between them. CDR3 length equals 15 residues. Germline CDR1 SGHRS, CDR2 YFSETQ. The CDR3 bases are TGCGCCAGCAGTCGTGAATTACAGGGCACAGATACGCAGTATTTT. It encodes CASSRELQGTDTQYF.

This sequence joins TRBV28 and TRBJ1-1; possible D gene TRBD1, 6 bases. Trimming pared 4 bases from V and 6 bases from J, leaving 21 bases between. The CDR3 has 16 amino acids. CDR1 is MDHEN and CDR2 is SYDVKM in the germline V gene. CDR3: CASSSHSGVGRAEAFF. Written as DNA, the CDR3 is TGTGCCAGCAGTTCTCACTCAGGGGTCGGAAGGGCTGAAGCTTTCTTT.

This chain connects TRBV7-9 to TRBJ2-1; 7 bases line up with TRBD1. This CDR3 has 16 amino acids. V was clipped by 5 bases and J by 4 bases; unmatched bases: 11. CDR1 is SEHNR and CDR2 is FQNEAQ in the germline V gene (reference sequence). The CDR3 loop is CASSLLPGQSYNEQFF. The CDR3 nucleotides are TGTGCCAGCAGCCTACTCCCGGGACAGTCTTACAATGAGCAGTTCTTC.

This clone has a handful of counts. The CDR3 DNA follows: TGTGCCAGCAGCAACGGGACAGGGGGGTACACCGGGGAGCTGTTTTTT. This sequence encodes CASSNGTGGYTGELFF. J is TRBJ2-2 and V is TRBV21-1; TRBD1 reflects the table's D call only, with no check against the DNA. TRBV21-1 is a pseudogene locus. The CDR3 totals 16 residues.

The V call is TRBV30, the J call TRBJ2-7; maybe TRBD2 (7 bases). Looked up from germline, CDR1 is GTSNPN and CDR2 is SVGIG (reference sequence). The CDR3 covers 14 residues. Trimming shortened V by 0 bases and J by 4 bases, and 13 bases separated the two germline ends. CDR3: CAWSVPGGRYEQYF. The CDR3 region has the DNA TGTGCCTGGAGTGTCCCGGGGGGCCGGTACGAGCAGTACTTC.

This chain joins TRBV12-3 or TRBV12-4 and TRBJ2-4, with TRBD2 as a possible D gene (6 bases). The V and J ends lost 3 bases and 16 bases respectively, with 19 bases between them. This CDR3 has 13 residues. The CDR3 coding sequence is TGTGCCAGCAGTTTCTCCGGGAGATCCACGGGCTACTTC. It translates to CASSFSGRSTGYF.

V and J are TRBV4-3 and TRBJ1-1; D is perhaps TRBD1 (6 bases). Germline assignment: CDR1 LGHNA and CDR2 YSLEER. The CDR3 loop spans 14 amino acids. Between the trimmed V and J ends, which lost 0 bases and 7 bases, there was a span of 12 bases. As DNA, the CDR3 is TGCGCCAGCAGCCAAGAAGGCAGGGGTTATGAAGCTTTCTTT. Residues: CASSQEGRGYEAFF.

This clone was recorded once. This chain joins TRBV10-3 and TRBJ1-6, with a possible D match to TRBD1 (6 bases). Germline V gene data show CDR1 as ENHRY and CDR2 as SYGVKD. The CDR3 covers 14 residues. Trimming pared 7 bases from V and 5 bases from J, leaving 12 bases between. CDR3 in amino acids: CAIKRQEDNSPLHF. For the CDR3, the DNA is TGTGCCATCAAACGACAGGAAGATAATTCACCCCTCCACTTT.

J is TRBJ2-1 and V is TRBV27, with D tentatively TRBD1 (6 bases). CDR1 MNHEY and CDR2 SMNVEV come from the germline V gene (reference sequence). V was pared by 5 bases and J by 4 bases, with 12 bases between. This CDR3 contains 14 residues. CDR3 in amino acids: CASSPLGGYNEQFF. The DNA for the CDR3 is TGTGCCAGCAGTCCGCTAGGGGGTTACAATGAGCAGTTCTTC.

The V gene is TRBV19, the J gene TRBJ2-1; 8 bases align to TRBD2. The V and J ends lost 1 base and 5 bases, in that order; junction bases with no gene match: 7. Germline loops: CDR1 LNHDA, CDR2 SQIVND (reference sequence). This CDR3 spans 16 amino acids. CDR3: CASSIGVAGLNNEQFF. In DNA form, the CDR3 reads TGTGCCAGTAGTATAGGAGTAGCGGGGTTAAACAATGAGCAGTTCTTC.

The chain couples TRBV3-1 (or the pseudogene TRBV3-2) to TRBJ2-1, with 8 bases lining up with TRBD1. Losses at the gene ends were 3 bases for V and 7 bases for J; bases not matched to a gene: 14. The length of the CDR3 is 17 residues. Per germline, CDR1 LGHDT and CDR2 YNNKEL (reference sequence). The CDR3 is CASSHYGGGQGMNEQFF. The DNA of the CDR3 is TGTGCCAGCAGCCACTACGGGGGTGGACAGGGTATGAATGAGCAGTTCTTC.

This sequence joins TRBV5-1 and TRBJ1-2, with TRBD1 matching over 7 bases. Germline V lookup: CDR1 SGHRS, CDR2 YFSETQ. CDR3 size: 14 residues. The V and J ends lost 3 bases and 8 bases, in that order; junction bases with no gene match: 10. CDR3 nucleotides: TGCGCCAGCAGCTGGCGACAGGGCTCTTTCGGCTACACCTTC. Translation: CASSWRQGSFGYTF.

The chain combines TRBV2 with TRBJ1-1; 7 bases match TRBD1. The V gene's germline CDR1 is SNHLY and CDR2 FYNNEI. The CDR3 runs to 13 residues. J lost 5 bases, V lost 4 bases, and 4 bases had no gene match. The CDR3 nucleotides read TGTGCCAGCAGTGCGACAGGGTGGACTGAAGCTTTCTTT. As protein: CASSATGWTEAFF. The whole variable domain, filled in from reference TRBV2 and TRBJ1-1, reads EPEVTQTPSHQVTQMGQEVILRCVPISNHLYFYWYRQILGQKVEFLVSFYNNEISEKSEIFDDQFSVERPDGSNFTLKIRSTKLEDSAMYFCASSATGWTEAFFGQGTRLTVV.

V usage is TRBV28 and J usage is TRBJ2-2; TRBD1 matches at 7 bases. Germline values: CDR1 MDHEN, CDR2 SYDVKM. The V gene end was trimmed by 7 bases and the J gene end by 4 bases; junction bases not matched to a gene: 9. This CDR3 has 15 residues. The CDR3 here is CASILGGPSTGELFF. CDR3 DNA sequence: TGTGCCAGCATCCTAGGGGGCCCAAGCACCGGGGAGCTGTTTTTT.

The rearrangement joins TRBV28 to TRBJ2-1; D gene ambiguous. Germline values: CDR1 MDHEN, CDR2 SYDVKM. The CDR3 is 16 residues long. Trimming took 5 bases from V and 2 from J, leaving 16 bases between them. CDR3 sequence (DNA): TGTGCCAGCAGTGGTCAAGGAGCGCCCACCTACAATGAGCAGTTCTTC. Amino acid sequence: CASSGQGAPTYNEQFF.

This clone was detected only once. The chain has TRBV5-1 and TRBJ1-1, with a weak D call TRBD1 (5 bases). The CDR3 is 16 amino acids. V was trimmed by 0 bases and J by 0 bases, leaving 12 bases between them. Germline V lookup: CDR1 SGHRS, CDR2 YFSETQ. The CDR3 spells CASSLAGYVLNTEAFF. As DNA, the CDR3 is TGCGCCAGCAGCTTGGCAGGGTATGTGCTGAACACTGAAGCTTTCTTT.

This sequence joins TRBV2 and TRBJ1-2, with 8 bases lining up with TRBD1. Germline values: CDR1 SNHLY, CDR2 FYNNEI. CDR3 size: 12 residues. The V segment lost 7 bases and the J segment 6 bases; nucleotides outside the gene matches: 4. The CDR3 is CASTLDRDGYTF. In DNA, the CDR3 is TGTGCCAGCACCTTGGACAGGGATGGCTACACCTTC.

The chain couples TRBV19 to TRBJ2-6; 8 bases line up with TRBD1. J gave up 2 bases and V 7 bases, and 13 bases lay outside the gene matches. This CDR3 has 18 amino acids. CDR1 and CDR2 (germline): LNHDA, SQIVND (reference sequence). In DNA, the CDR3 is TGTGCCAGTATCGGCAGGGGGCACCCTCGGGCTGGGGCCAACGTCCTGACTTTC. This sequence encodes CASIGRGHPRAGANVLTF.

This clone was recorded only once. The CDR3 region is CASGHPGLNIYNEQFF. For the CDR3, the DNA is TGTGCCAGCGGACACCCGGGACTAAATATTTACAATGAGCAGTTCTTC. The chain employs TRBV21-1 and TRBJ2-1; the table's D call, TRBD2, was not checked against the DNA. TRBV21-1 is annotated as a pseudogene. The CDR3 has 16 amino acids.

This clone was found a few times. The chain carries TRBV7-3 and TRBJ1-2; 7 nucleotides line up with TRBD1. This CDR3 spans 14 amino acids. Germline V CDR1 and CDR2: SGHTA, FQGTGA. After removal of 5 bases from V and 8 bases from J, the junction contained 11 bases not matched to a gene. CDR3: CASSILGTAKGYTF. The CDR3 DNA is TGTGCCAGCAGCATTCTCGGGACAGCGAAAGGCTACACCTTC. The variable domain in full, completed from reference TRBV7-3 and TRBJ1-2, reads GAGVSQTPSNKVTEKGKYVELRCDPISGHTALYWYRQSLGQGPEFLIYFQGTGAADDSGLPNDRFFAVRPEGSVSTLKIQRTERGDSAVYLCASSILGTAKGYTFGSGTRLTVV.